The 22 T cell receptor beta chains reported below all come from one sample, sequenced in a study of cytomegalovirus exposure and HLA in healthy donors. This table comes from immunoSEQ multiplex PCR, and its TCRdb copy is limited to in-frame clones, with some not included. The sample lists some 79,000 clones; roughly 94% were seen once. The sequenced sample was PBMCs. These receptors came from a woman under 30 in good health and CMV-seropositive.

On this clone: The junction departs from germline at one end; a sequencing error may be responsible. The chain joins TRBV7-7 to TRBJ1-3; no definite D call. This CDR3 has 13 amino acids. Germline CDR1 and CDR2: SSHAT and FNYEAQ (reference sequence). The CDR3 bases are TGTGCTAGCAGCCTAAGAGGAGGGTCCAGCCTATATTTT. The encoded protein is CASSLRGGSSLYF.

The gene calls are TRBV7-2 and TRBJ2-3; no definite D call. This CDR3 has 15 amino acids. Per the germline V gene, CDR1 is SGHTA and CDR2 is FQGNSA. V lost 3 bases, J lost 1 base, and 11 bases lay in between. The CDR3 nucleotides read TGTGCCAGCAGCTTTTTGGTAGAAGGCACAGATACGCAGTATTTT. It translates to CASSFLVEGTDTQYF.

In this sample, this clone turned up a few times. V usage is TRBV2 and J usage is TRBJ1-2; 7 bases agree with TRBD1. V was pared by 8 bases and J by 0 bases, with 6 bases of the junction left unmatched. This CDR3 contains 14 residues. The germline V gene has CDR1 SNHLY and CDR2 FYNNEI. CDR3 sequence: CASCGTAPNYGYTF. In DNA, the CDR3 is TGTGCCAGCTGTGGGACAGCCCCTAACTATGGCTACACCTTC.

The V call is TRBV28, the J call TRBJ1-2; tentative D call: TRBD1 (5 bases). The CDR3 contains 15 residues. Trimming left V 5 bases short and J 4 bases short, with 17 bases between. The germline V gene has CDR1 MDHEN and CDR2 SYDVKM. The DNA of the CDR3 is TGTGCCAGCAGTCCTCCCGGCAGGGTCGGCTATGGCTACACCTTC. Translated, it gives CASSPPGRVGYGYTF.

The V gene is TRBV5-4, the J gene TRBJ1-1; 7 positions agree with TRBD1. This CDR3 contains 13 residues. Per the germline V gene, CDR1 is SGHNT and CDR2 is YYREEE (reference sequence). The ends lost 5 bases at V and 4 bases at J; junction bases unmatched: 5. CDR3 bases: TGTGCCAGCAGACTAGACAGGGCCACTGAAGCTTTCTTT. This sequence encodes CASRLDRATEAFF.

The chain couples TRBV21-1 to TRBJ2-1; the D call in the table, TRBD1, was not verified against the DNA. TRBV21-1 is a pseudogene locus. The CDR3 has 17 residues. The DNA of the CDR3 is TGTGCCAGCAGCGACGGCACGACAGGGAGCTCCTACAATGAGCAGTTCTTC. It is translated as CASSDGTTGSSYNEQFF.

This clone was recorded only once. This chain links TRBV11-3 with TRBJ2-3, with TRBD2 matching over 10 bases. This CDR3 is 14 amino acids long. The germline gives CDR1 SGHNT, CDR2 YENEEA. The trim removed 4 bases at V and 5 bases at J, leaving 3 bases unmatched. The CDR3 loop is CASSSGLAKDTQYF. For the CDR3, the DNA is TGTGCCAGCAGCTCGGGACTAGCGAAAGATACGCAGTATTTT.

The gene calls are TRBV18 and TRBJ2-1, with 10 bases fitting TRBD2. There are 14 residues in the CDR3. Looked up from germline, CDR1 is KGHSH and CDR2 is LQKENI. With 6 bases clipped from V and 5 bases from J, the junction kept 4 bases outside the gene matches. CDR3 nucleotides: TGTGCCAGCTCCACGCTAGCGGGAGACAATGAGCAGTTCTTC. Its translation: CASSTLAGDNEQFF.

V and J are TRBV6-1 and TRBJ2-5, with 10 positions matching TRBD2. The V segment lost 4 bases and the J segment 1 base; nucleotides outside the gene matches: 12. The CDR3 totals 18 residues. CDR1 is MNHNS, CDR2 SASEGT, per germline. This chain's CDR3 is CASSAGIGLAEPQETQYF. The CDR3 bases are TGTGCCAGCAGTGCGGGGATCGGACTAGCGGAGCCCCAAGAGACCCAGTACTTC.

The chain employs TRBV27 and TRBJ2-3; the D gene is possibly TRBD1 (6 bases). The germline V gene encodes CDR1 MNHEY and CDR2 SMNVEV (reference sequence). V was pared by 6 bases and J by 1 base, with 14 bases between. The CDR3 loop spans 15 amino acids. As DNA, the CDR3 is TGTGCCAGCAGGTACAGGGCATCGGGCACAGATACGCAGTATTTT. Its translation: CASRYRASGTDTQYF.

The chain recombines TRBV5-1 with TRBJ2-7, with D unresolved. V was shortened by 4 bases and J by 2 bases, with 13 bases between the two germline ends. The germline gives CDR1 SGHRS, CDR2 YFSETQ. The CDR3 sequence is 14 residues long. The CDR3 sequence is CASSRRQSPYEQYF. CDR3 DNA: TGCGCCAGCAGCCGTAGACAAAGCCCCTACGAGCAGTACTTC.

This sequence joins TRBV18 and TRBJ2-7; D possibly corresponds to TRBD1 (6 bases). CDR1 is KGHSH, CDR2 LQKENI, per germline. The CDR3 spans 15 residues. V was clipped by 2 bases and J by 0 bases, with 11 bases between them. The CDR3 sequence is CASSPTGQSSYEQYF. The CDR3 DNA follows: TGTGCCAGCTCACCAACAGGGCAGAGCTCCTACGAGCAGTACTTC. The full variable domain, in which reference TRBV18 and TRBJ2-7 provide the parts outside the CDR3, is NAGVMQNPRHLVRRRGQEARLRCSPMKGHSHVYWYRQLPEEGLKFMVYLQKENIIDESGMPKERFSAEFPKEGPSILRIQQVVRGDSAAYFCASSPTGQSSYEQYFGPGTRLTVT.

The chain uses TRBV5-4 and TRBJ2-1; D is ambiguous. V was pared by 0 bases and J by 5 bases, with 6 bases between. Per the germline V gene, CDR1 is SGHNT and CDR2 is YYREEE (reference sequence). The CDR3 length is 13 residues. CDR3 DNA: TGTGCCAGCAGCTTGGAAAGCCACAATGAGCAGTTCTTC. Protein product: CASSLESHNEQFF. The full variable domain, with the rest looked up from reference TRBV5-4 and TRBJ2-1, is ETGVTQSPTHLIKTRGQQVTLRCSSQSGHNTVSWYQQALGQGPQFIFQYYREEENGRGNFPPRFSGLQFPNYSSELNVNALELDDSALYLCASSLESHNEQFFGPGTRLTVL.

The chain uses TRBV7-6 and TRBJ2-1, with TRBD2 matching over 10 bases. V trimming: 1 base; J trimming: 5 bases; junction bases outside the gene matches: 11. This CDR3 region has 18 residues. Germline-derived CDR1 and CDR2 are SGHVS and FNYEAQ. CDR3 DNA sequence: TGTGCCAGCAGCTTAGGGGCGGTAGCGGGAGGCCGGGACAATGAGCAGTTCTTC. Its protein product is CASSLGAVAGGRDNEQFF.

The CDR3 DNA sequence: TGTGCCAGCAGAAGAGAATACTACAATGAGCAGTTCTTC. Translated, it gives CASRREYYNEQFF. The genes are TRBV28 and TRBJ2-1; no reliable D call. This CDR3 contains 13 residues. Trimming stripped 6 bases from V and 3 bases from J, with 9 bases between. Germline V gene sequence: CDR1 MDHEN, CDR2 SYDVKM. The entire variable domain, with the rest obtained from reference TRBV28 and TRBJ2-1, is as follows: DVKVTQSSRYLVKRTGEKVFLECVQDMDHENMFWYRQDPGLGLRLIYFSYDVKMKEKGDIPEGYSVSREKKERFSLILESASTNQTSMYLCASRREYYNEQFFGPGTRLTVL.

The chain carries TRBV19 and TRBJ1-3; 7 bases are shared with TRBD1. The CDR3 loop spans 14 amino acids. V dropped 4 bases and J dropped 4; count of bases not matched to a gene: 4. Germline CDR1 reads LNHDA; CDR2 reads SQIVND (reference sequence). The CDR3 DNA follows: TGTGCCAGTAGTAAAGGGGGCCCAGGAAACACCATATATTTT. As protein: CASSKGGPGNTIYF. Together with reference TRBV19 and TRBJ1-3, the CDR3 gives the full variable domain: DGGITQSPKYLFRKEGQNVTLSCEQNLNHDAMYWYRQDPGQGLRLIYYSQIVNDFQKGDIAEGYSVSREKKESFPLTVTSAQKNPTAFYLCASSKGGPGNTIYFGEGSWLTVV.

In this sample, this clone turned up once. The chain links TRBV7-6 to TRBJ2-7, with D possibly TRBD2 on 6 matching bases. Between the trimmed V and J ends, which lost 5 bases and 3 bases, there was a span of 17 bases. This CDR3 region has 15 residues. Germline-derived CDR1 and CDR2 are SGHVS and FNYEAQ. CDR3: CASSPKTGGNYEQYF. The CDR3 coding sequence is TGTGCCAGCAGCCCTAAGACCGGGGGAAACTACGAGCAGTACTTC.

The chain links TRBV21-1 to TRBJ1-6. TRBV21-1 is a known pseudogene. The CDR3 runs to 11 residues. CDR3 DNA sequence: TGTGCCAGCAGCAAACTTTCACCCCTCCACTTT. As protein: CASSKLSPLHF.

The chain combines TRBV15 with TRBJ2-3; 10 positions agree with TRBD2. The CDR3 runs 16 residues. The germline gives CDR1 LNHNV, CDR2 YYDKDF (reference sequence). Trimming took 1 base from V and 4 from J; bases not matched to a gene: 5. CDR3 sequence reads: CATSRGSGGGADTQYF. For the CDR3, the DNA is TGTGCCACCAGCAGAGGGAGCGGGGGGGGCGCAGATACGCAGTATTTT.

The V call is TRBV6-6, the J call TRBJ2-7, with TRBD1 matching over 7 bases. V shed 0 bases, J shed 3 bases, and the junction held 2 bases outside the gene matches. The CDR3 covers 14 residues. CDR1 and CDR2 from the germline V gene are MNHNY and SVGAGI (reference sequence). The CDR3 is CASSYSGQNYEQYF. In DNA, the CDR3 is TGTGCCAGCAGTTACTCGGGACAGAACTACGAGCAGTACTTC.

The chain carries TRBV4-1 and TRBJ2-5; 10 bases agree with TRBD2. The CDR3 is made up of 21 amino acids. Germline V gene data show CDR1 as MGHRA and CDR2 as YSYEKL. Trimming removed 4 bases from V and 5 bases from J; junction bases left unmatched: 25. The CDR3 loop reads CASSLRVVAGGQARALETQYF. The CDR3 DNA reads TGCGCCAGCAGCCTCCGAGTGGTAGCGGGGGGTCAGGCTCGAGCGTTGGAGACCCAGTACTTC.

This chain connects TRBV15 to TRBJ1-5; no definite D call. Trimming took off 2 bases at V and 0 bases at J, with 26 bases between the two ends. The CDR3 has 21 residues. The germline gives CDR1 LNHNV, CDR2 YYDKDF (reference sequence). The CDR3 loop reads CATSRSPSQWAAKLSNQPQHF. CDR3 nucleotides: TGTGCCACCAGCAGATCACCATCCCAGTGGGCAGCAAAACTTAGCAATCAGCCCCAGCATTTT.